This T cell receptor beta chain was observed in a study of OX40 agonist ivuxolimab in advanced cancers. Study details: Patients with hepatocellular carcinoma, melanoma, renal cell or head and neck cancer made up the dose-escalation patients. With a range of roughly 20 to 80, age averaged 60 years, and around 80% were male.

Blood sampling took place at baseline, cycle 4 day 1, and cycle 7 day 1. Repertoires were generated with immunoSEQ multiplex PCR, while TCRdb's copy carries only in-frame clones and drops some. The sample consists of around 20,000 clones, about two thirds of them appearing once. Germline CDR1 SEHNR, CDR2 FQNEAQ (reference sequence). Trimming removed 2 bases at V and 0 bases at J, with 14 bases between. This CDR3 spans 16 amino acids. Source: CD4+ or CD8+ T cells sorted from blood, taken in a trial of the OX40 agonist ivuxolimab. This receptor was identified in an adult with an advanced solid tumor such as melanoma, head and neck, liver or kidney cancer. This chain uses TRBV7-9 with TRBJ2-7; D remains ambiguous. The CDR3 loop is CASSLSLAELSYEQYF. CDR3 nucleotide sequence: TGTGCCAGCAGCTTAAGTTTGGCCGAACTCTCCTACGAGCAGTACTTC.